Below, 9 T cell receptor beta chains from the same sample are listed, as sequenced in a study of cytomegalovirus exposure and HLA in healthy donors. 13 Jbeta primers and 60 Vbeta primers were used for the PCR. Clones were read by immunoSEQ multiplex PCR, and TCRdb kept only the in-frame ones, dropping some. The sample gives around 130,000 clones, about four fifths of which show up once; about 1.5% is in the top ten. The source material was PBMCs. The receptors were sampled from a woman aged 18-30 years in good health and CMV-seronegative.

The V and J genes are TRBV2 and TRBJ1-4, with 9 bases lining up with TRBD1. After removal of 6 bases from V and 8 bases from J, the junction contained 10 bases not matched to a gene. The germline V gene encodes CDR1 SNHLY and CDR2 FYNNEI. The CDR3 loop spans 15 amino acids. The chain's CDR3 is CASRRRQGVGEKLFF. The CDR3, as DNA: TGTGCCAGCAGACGTCGACAGGGGGTAGGCGAAAAACTGTTTTTT.

The genes are TRBV5-6 and TRBJ2-7; D is unclear. The CDR3 sequence is 11 residues long. Germline V CDR1 and CDR2: SGHDT, YYEEEE. Deletions cut 1 base from V and 6 bases from J, with 5 bases between. The CDR3, as DNA: TGTGCCAGCAGCTTGTCTTCCGAGCAGTACTTC. It specifies CASSLSSEQYF.

The genes are TRBV2 and TRBJ2-3, with D maybe TRBD2 (5 bases). V was pared by 6 bases and J by 4 bases, with 11 bases between. The length of the CDR3 is 13 residues. From germline, CDR1 is SNHLY and CDR2 FYNNEI. In DNA form, the CDR3 reads TGTGCCAGCAGCAACCTAGCCTCAGATACGCAGTATTTT. Its protein is CASSNLASDTQYF.

Details on this clone: An end of the junction differs from the germline gene, which may be a read error. The V gene is TRBV7-6, the J gene TRBJ2-6; TRBD1 matches 8 bases. CDR3 length: 20 residues. The germline V gene has CDR1 SGHVS and CDR2 FNYEAQ. The CDR3 coding sequence is TGTGCCAGCAGCTCGTATACAAGGACAGGGTTAATAGCTGGGGCCAACGGCCTGACTTTC. The encoded protein is CASSSYTRTGLIAGANGLTF.

The gene calls are TRBV7-8 and TRBJ1-3, with D unclear. There are 16 residues in the CDR3. Trimming removed 4 bases at V and 0 bases at J, with 13 bases between. Germline V gene sequence: CDR1 SGHVS, CDR2 FQNEAQ. The CDR3 region is CASSSRLTISGNTIYF. For the CDR3, the DNA is TGTGCCAGCAGCTCCCGACTGACGATCTCTGGAAACACCATATATTTT. The full variable domain, in which reference TRBV7-8 and TRBJ1-3 provide the parts outside the CDR3, is GAGVSQSPRYKVAKRGQDVALRCDPISGHVSLFWYQQALGQGPEFLTYFQNEAQLDKSGLPSDRFFAERPEGSVSTLKIQRTQQEDSAVYLCASSSRLTISGNTIYFGEGSWLTVV.

This chain connects TRBV11-2 to TRBJ1-1; D is unclear. With 1 base removed from V and 11 bases from J, the gap between germline ends came to 8 bases. Per germline, CDR1 SGHAT and CDR2 FQNNGV. This CDR3 has 11 amino acids. The CDR3 region has the DNA TGTGCCAGCAGCTTAGGCTACAGCGCTTTCTTT. Translating it yields CASSLGYSAFF.

The chain couples TRBV4-2 to TRBJ1-1; D is unclear. With 1 base removed from V and 5 bases from J, the gap between germline ends came to 8 bases. CDR3 length: 13 amino acids. Germline loops: CDR1 LGHNA, CDR2 YNFKEQ. The CDR3 nucleotides are TGTGCCAGCAGCCAAGTGGCGGGGACTGAAGCTTTCTTT. It yields the protein CASSQVAGTEAFF.

The rearrangement links TRBV7-2 to TRBJ2-4; 7 bases are shared with TRBD2. Germline V gene lookup returns CDR1 SGHTA and CDR2 FQGNSA. The CDR3 is 13 amino acids. The junction had 9 bases not matched to a gene; V was cut back by 0 bases and J by 16 bases. As DNA, the CDR3 is TGTGCCAGCAGCTTAGCATTGGGCAGGGAGGGATACTTC. Protein product: CASSLALGREGYF.

The chain couples TRBV5-1 to TRBJ1-1, with D hard to call. Germline V gene lookup returns CDR1 SGHRS and CDR2 YFSETQ. The CDR3 has 14 residues. V lost 4 bases to trimming and J lost 3 bases, with 13 bases between them. In DNA, the CDR3 is TGCGCCAGCAGCCACCGAAGTGAGTACACTGAAGCTTTCTTT. Translation gives CASSHRSEYTEAFF.